The rows below give T cell receptor beta chains drawn from one sample of a study of molecular identifiers for immune sequencing clone quantification. One entry per CDR3 protein, called by TCRdb with MiXCR from the PCR reads. Among around 480,000 distinct CDR3 sequences, 20% to 25% were seen once, and the ten largest hold 0.7% to 0.95%. Sequencing was done on a sample of naive CD8+ T cells from blood, with Jurkat cell RNA spiked in. Receptors originate from a human donor in good health. Some libraries in this study had Jurkat cell RNA spiked in. The CDR3 runs from the conserved cysteine through the conserved F or W. A D gene is named only where the DNA matches it firmly. Clone size is given for some rows only: seen once, a few or many times, or a class if the clone is expanded.

abundance: many; v_gene: TRBV2; d_gene: .; j_gene: TRBJ1-2; CDR3aa: CASSERQGPYGYTF; CDR3nt: TGTGCCAGCAGTGAACGGCAGGGACCCTATGGCTACACCTTC
abundance: .; v_gene: TRBV13; d_gene: TRBD2; j_gene: TRBJ2-1; CDR3aa: CASSQGLAGDIYNEQFF; CDR3nt: TGTGCCAGCAGCCAAGGACTAGCGGGGGATATCTACAATGAGCAGTTCTTC
abundance: many; v_gene: TRBV13; d_gene: TRBD2; j_gene: TRBJ2-1; CDR3aa: CASSPGLAVYNEQFF; CDR3nt: TGTGCCAGCAGCCCGGGACTAGCGGTTTACAATGAGCAGTTCTTC
abundance: many; v_gene: TRBV20-1; d_gene: .; j_gene: TRBJ2-3; CDR3aa: CSACPLSSGTLNTQYF; CDR3nt: TGCAGTGCTTGCCCTCTCTCCTCAGGCACTTTAAATACGCAGTATTTT
abundance: many; v_gene: TRBV6-5; d_gene: .; j_gene: TRBJ2-7; CDR3aa: CASSYSTPGFYEQYF; CDR3nt: TGTGCCAGCAGTTACTCGACACCGGGGTTCTACGAGCAGTACTTC
abundance: few; v_gene: TRBV4-3; d_gene: .; j_gene: TRBJ1-6; CDR3aa: CASSQVSLRRSPLHF; CDR3nt: TGCGCCAGCAGCCAAGTATCTTTACGGCGATCACCCCTCCACTTT
abundance: .; v_gene: TRBV7-9; d_gene: .; j_gene: TRBJ2-7; CDR3aa: CASILTQTPYEQYF; CDR3nt: TGTGCCAGCATCTTAACACAGACCCCCTACGAGCAGTACTTC
abundance: few; v_gene: TRBV7-2; d_gene: TRBD2; j_gene: TRBJ2-7; CDR3aa: CASSHLAGREQYF; CDR3nt: TGTGCCAGCAGCCATCTAGCGGGGAGGGAGCAGTACTTC
abundance: many; v_gene: TRBV29-1; d_gene: .; j_gene: TRBJ2-1; CDR3aa: CSVPPRGNEQFF; CDR3nt: TGCAGCGTACCACCTAGGGGAAATGAGCAGTTCTTC
abundance: .; v_gene: TRBV20-1; d_gene: TRBD1; j_gene: TRBJ2-2; CDR3aa: CSARRDSANTGELFF; CDR3nt: TGCAGTGCTAGACGGGACAGCGCGAACACCGGGGAGCTGTTTTTT
abundance: few; v_gene: TRBV27; d_gene: .; j_gene: TRBJ2-1; CDR3aa: CASSWFQLPRNEQFF; CDR3nt: TGTGCCAGCAGTTGGTTCCAGCTCCCCAGGAATGAGCAGTTCTTC
abundance: few; v_gene: TRBV5-6; d_gene: TRBD1; j_gene: TRBJ1-2; CDR3aa: CASSSDTTQGAGFYGYTF; CDR3nt: TGTGCCAGCAGCTCCGATACAACCCAGGGGGCAGGGTTCTATGGCTACACCTTC